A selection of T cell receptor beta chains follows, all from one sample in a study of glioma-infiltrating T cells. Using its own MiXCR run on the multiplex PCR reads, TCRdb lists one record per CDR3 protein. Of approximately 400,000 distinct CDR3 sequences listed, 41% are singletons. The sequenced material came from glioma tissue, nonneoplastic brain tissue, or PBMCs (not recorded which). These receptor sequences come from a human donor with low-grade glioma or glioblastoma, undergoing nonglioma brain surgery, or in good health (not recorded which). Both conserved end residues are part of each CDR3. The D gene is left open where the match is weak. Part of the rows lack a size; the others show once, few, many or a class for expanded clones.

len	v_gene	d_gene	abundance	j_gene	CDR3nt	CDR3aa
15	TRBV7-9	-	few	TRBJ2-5	TGTGCCAGCAGCCTACGAAGGGACTTCCAAGAGACCCAGTACTTC	CASSLRRDFQETQYF
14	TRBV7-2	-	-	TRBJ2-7	TGTGCCAGCAGCCCCGACAGATTCTCCTACGAGCAGTACTTC	CASSPDRFSYEQYF
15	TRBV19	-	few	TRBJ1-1	TGTGCCAGTAGGCGTACAGGGTTAACGGGCACTGAAGCTTTCTTT	CASRRTGLTGTEAFF
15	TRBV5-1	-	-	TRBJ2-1	TGCGCCAGCCGACGTAACGGAGGCTCCTACAATGAGCAGTTCTTC	CASRRNGGSYNEQFF
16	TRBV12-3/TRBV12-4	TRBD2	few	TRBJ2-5	TGTGCCAGCAGTCTAGGGCGGGCTAGCGGTCAAGAGACCCAGTACTTC	CASSLGRASGQETQYF
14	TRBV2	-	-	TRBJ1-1	TGTGCCAGCAGTGAACTAGGGGGGTCCCCTGAAGCTTTCTTT	CASSELGGSPEAFF
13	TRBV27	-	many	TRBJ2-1	TGTGCCAGCAGTTTAGGGGCGGGGAATGAGCAGTTCTTC	CASSLGAGNEQFF
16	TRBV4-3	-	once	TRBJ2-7	TGCGCCAGCAGCCAAGATATGGGGACGTATACCCACGAGCAGTACTTC	CASSQDMGTYTHEQYF
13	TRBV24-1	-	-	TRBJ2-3	TGTGCCACCAGTGAAACCTTTGGAAATACGCAGTATTTT	CATSETFGNTQYF
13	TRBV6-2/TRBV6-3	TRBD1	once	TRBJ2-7	TGTGCCAGCACCTTAGGACAGGGTGCCGAGCAGTACTTC	CASTLGQGAEQYF
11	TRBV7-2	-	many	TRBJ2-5	TGTGCCAGCAGCTTAGTGAAGACCCAGTACTTC	CASSLVKTQYF
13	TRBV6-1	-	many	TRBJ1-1	TGTGCCACCTCCCTTGGTGCGAACACTGAAGCTTTCTTT	CATSLGANTEAFF
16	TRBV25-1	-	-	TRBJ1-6	TGTGCCAGCCAAATTATGTGGGGCACCTATAATTCACCCCTCCACTTT	CASQIMWGTYNSPLHF
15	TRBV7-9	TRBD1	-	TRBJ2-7	TGTGCCAGCAGCTTCGGGGACAGGGGCCAATACGAGCAGTACTTC	CASSFGDRGQYEQYF
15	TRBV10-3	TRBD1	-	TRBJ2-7	TGTGCCACCACCGGACAGGGGACGGGCTACTACGAGCAGTACTTC	CATTGQGTGYYEQYF
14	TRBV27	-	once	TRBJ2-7	TGTGCCAGCAGTTCTCGACACCCCTCCTACGAGCAGTACTTC	CASSSRHPSYEQYF
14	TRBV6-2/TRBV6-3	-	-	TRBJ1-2	TGTGCCAGCAGTTACTTCTCAAGTATCTATGGCTACAACTTC	CASSYFSSIYGYNF
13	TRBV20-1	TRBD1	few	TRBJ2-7	TGCAGTGCTAGAAGACAGGGGGCCTACGAGCAGTACTTC	CSARRQGAYEQYF
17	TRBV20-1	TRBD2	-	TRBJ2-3	TGCAGTGCTTCCCTACCTCTAGCGGGATTCTCCCCAGATACGCAGTATTTT	CSASLPLAGFSPDTQYF
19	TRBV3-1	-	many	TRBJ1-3	TGTGCCAGCAGCCACAGCGTTTGGAAACCTCCCCGCTCTGGAAACACCATATATTTT	CASSHSVWKPPRSGNTIYF
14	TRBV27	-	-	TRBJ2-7	TGTGCCGGCAGTTTCGGCGGGAACTCCTATGAGCAGTACTTC	CAGSFGGNSYEQYF
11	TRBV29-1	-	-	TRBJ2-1	TGCAGCGTTGAAGGGGGCTATGAGCAGTTCTTC	CSVEGGYEQFF
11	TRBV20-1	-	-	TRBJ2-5	TGCAGGGCCGACTATCAAGAGACCCAGTACTTC	CRADYQETQYF
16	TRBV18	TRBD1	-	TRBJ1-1	TGTGCCAGCTCACCGCCGGGACAGGTTGCGAACACTGAAGCTCTCTTT	CASSPPGQVANTEALF
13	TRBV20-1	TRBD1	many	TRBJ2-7	TGCAGTGCTTTGGGACAGGACCCCTACGAGCAGTACTTC	CSALGQDPYEQYF
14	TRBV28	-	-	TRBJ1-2	TGCGCCAGCAGCCACCGGGACCGTATCTATGGCTACACCTTC	CASSHRDRIYGYTF
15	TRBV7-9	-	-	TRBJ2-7	TGTGCCAGCAGCTTAGTACCGTCGAGGGGCTACGAGCAGTACTTC	CASSLVPSRGYEQYF
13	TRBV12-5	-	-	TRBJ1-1	TGTGCTAGTGGTATCCGGACGGACACTGAAGCTTTCTTT	CASGIRTDTEAFF
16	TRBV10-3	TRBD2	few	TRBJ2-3	TGTGCCATCAGGATATCGCTAGCGGGAGAGGCAGATACGCAGTATTTT	CAIRISLAGEADTQYF
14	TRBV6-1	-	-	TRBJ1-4	TGTGCCAGCAGTGACGGACGGACCCTTGGAAAACTGTTTTTT	CASSDGRTLGKLFF
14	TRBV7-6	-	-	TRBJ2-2	TGTGCCAGCAGCTTAGGGGGAATTGACCGGGAGCTGTTTTTT	CASSLGGIDRELFF
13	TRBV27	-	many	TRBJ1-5	TGTGCCAGCAGTTTGGGCAGGGCTCAGCCCCAGCATTTT	CASSLGRAQPQHF
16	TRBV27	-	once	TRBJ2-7	TGTGCCAGCAGTTTATTCCCGTTTAGCGGCCCCTACGAGCAGTACTTC	CASSLFPFSGPYEQYF
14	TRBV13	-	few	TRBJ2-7	TGTGCCAGCAGTCTCCCCGACTCAGCCTACGAGCAGTACTTC	CASSLPDSAYEQYF
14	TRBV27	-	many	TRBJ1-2	TGTGCCAGCAGTTTGATTCAGGGGAACTATGGCTACACCTTC	CASSLIQGNYGYTF
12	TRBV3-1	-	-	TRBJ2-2	TGTGCCAGCAGTCGGTATGCCGGGGAGCTGTTTTTT	CASSRYAGELFF
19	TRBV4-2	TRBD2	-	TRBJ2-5	TGTGCCAGCAGCCGGGACCCCAGGACTAGCGGGATACGGCCGGAGACCCAGTACTTC	CASSRDPRTSGIRPETQYF
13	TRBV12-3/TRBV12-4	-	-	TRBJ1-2	TGTGCCAGCAGTTTTAGCATGGGGTATGGCTACACCTTC	CASSFSMGYGYTF